Following are 31 T cell receptor beta chains from one sample sequenced in a study of CD8 T cells in Susac syndrome. The RNA input was 0.5 to 1 ug, and it was reverse transcribed with random hexamers. One entry per CDR3 protein, called by TCRdb with MiXCR from the immunoSEQ multiplex PCR reads. The sample has about 200,000 distinct CDR3 sequences, 95% seen once. Sequenced material: CD4+ T cells from PBMCs. Source of these receptors: a human donor in good health.

This rearrangement joins TRBV7-2 to TRBJ2-1, with D perhaps matching TRBD1 or TRBD2 (5 bases each). CDR1 is SGHTA, CDR2 FQGNSA, per germline. V dropped 5 bases and J dropped 4 bases, with 15 bases sitting between them. The CDR3 is 15 residues long. The CDR3 coding sequence is TGTGCCAGCAGCCGGGGCAAAGGGTTATACAATGAGCAGTTCTTC. As protein: CASSRGKGLYNEQFF.

The chain couples TRBV20-1 to TRBJ1-5, with 10 bases fitting TRBD1. The junction had 16 bases not matched to a gene; V was cut back by 5 bases and J by 6 bases. The CDR3 length is 17 residues. CDR1 is DFQATT, CDR2 SNEGSKA, per germline (reference sequence). The CDR3 reads CSAPSGRATGGSQPQHF. The CDR3 region has the DNA TGCAGTGCTCCATCGGGCCGGGCGACAGGGGGCAGTCAGCCCCAGCATTTT.

This clonotype has just one count. J is TRBJ2-3 and V is TRBV2; 9 nucleotides match TRBD1. This CDR3 spans 13 amino acids. V shed 6 bases and J 4 bases; nucleotides not matched to a gene: 2. CDR1 SNHLY and CDR2 FYNNEI come from the germline V gene. The CDR3 DNA sequence: TGTGCCAGCAGGGACAGGGGCTCAGATACGCAGTATTTT. It translates to CASRDRGSDTQYF.

The chain employs TRBV5-1 and TRBJ2-7; TRBD2 agrees at 8 bases. The V segment lost 5 bases and the J segment 0 bases; nucleotides outside the gene matches: 4. Germline loops: CDR1 SGHRS, CDR2 YFSETQ. This CDR3 spans 14 amino acids. The CDR3, as DNA: TGCGCCAGCAGGAGCGGGGGCGTCTCCTACGAGCAGTACTTC. Protein product: CASRSGGVSYEQYF.

The chain carries TRBV5-6 and TRBJ2-3, with TRBD2 matching over 11 bases. There are 17 residues in the CDR3. V lost 4 bases and J lost 0; bases outside the gene matches: 7. Germline values: CDR1 SGHDT, CDR2 YYEEEE. Here the CDR3 DNA reads TGTGCCAGCAGCCTACGGACTAGCGGGTACAGCACAGATACGCAGTATTTT. It yields the protein CASSLRTSGYSTDTQYF.

This sequence joins TRBV20-1 and TRBJ2-1; D call uncertain. CDR1 and CDR2 from the germline V gene are DFQATT and SNEGSKA (reference sequence). Deletions cut 6 bases from V and 3 bases from J, with 6 bases between. This CDR3 contains 11 residues. DNA of the CDR3: TGCAGTGCAATGCGCTACAATGAGCAGTTCTTC. Translation gives CSAMRYNEQFF.

V is TRBV28 and J is TRBJ2-5, with no clear D. Trimming left V 9 bases short and J 3 bases short, with 11 bases between. The CDR3 runs 12 residues. The germline V gene has CDR1 MDHEN and CDR2 SYDVKM. CDR3 DNA sequence: TGTGCCAGTCGAGTCAGCGAAGAGACCCAGTACTTC. Its protein product is CASRVSEETQYF.

This sequence joins TRBV3-1 and TRBJ1-2, with 7 bases matching TRBD1. The CDR3 runs to 17 residues. J gave up 2 bases and V 1 base, and 10 bases lay outside the gene matches. Germline V gene data show CDR1 as LGHDT and CDR2 as YNNKEL (reference sequence). The CDR3 loop is CASSQAFGTASNYGYTF. As DNA, the CDR3 is TGTGCCAGCAGCCAAGCGTTTGGGACAGCATCAAACTATGGCTACACCTTC.

The chain employs TRBV6-5 and TRBJ1-2, with D tentatively TRBD1 (5 bases). The CDR3 is 13 amino acids. Trimming took 6 bases from V and 8 from J, leaving 16 bases between them. Germline values: CDR1 MNHEY, CDR2 SVGAGI. The CDR3 nucleotides are TGTGCCAGCAGCCCTACCCGAGGGGACGGCTACACCTTC. This codes for CASSPTRGDGYTF.

V gene TRBV20-1 combines with J gene TRBJ2-1; 13 bases line up with TRBD2. The CDR3 is 15 residues long. The J segment lost 0 bases and the V segment lost 7 bases, leaving 3 bases of the junction unmatched. Germline-derived CDR1 and CDR2 are DFQATT and SNEGSKA (reference sequence). The CDR3 nucleotides read TGCAGTGTACTAGCGGGAGGGCGCTCCTACAATGAGCAGTTCTTC. This codes for CSVLAGGRSYNEQFF.

The gene calls are TRBV14 and TRBJ1-6; D gene uncertain. CDR1 SGHDN and CDR2 FVKESK come from the germline V gene. Trimming removed 1 base at V and 5 bases at J, with 6 bases between. This CDR3 is built from 14 residues. CDR3 sequence: CASSQVLHNSPLHF. The DNA for the CDR3 is TGTGCCAGCAGCCAAGTACTCCATAATTCACCCCTCCACTTT.

Only one count was recorded for this clonotype. V usage is TRBV30 and J usage is TRBJ2-1, with D hard to call. The germline V gene has CDR1 GTSNPN and CDR2 SVGIG (reference sequence). The CDR3 runs 14 residues. With 2 bases removed from V and 8 bases from J, the gap between germline ends came to 16 bases. In DNA form, the CDR3 reads TGTGCCTGGAGTAAGCCCCCGAACTGGTATGAGCAGTTCTTC. Its translation is CAWSKPPNWYEQFF.

The chain recombines TRBV25-1 with TRBJ2-5; tentatively, D is TRBD1 (6 bases). This CDR3 is 15 amino acids long. Germline values: CDR1 MGHDK, CDR2 SYGVNS. The V gene lost 3 bases and the J gene lost 3 bases, with 14 bases spanning the gap. The CDR3 reads CASSDRTDWKETQYF. CDR3 coding DNA: TGTGCCAGCAGTGACCGGACAGATTGGAAAGAGACCCAGTACTTC.

The chain is built from TRBV7-2 and TRBJ2-3, with D possibly TRBD2 on 5 matching bases. V lost 4 bases to trimming and J lost 7 bases, with 12 bases between them. Germline V gene lookup returns CDR1 SGHTA and CDR2 FQGNSA. This CDR3 spans 13 amino acids. CDR3 DNA: TGTGCCAGCAGCTCACGGGGTGAGAATACGCAGTATTTT. Its protein product is CASSSRGENTQYF.

The gene calls are TRBV5-1 and TRBJ1-2; 10 nucleotides agree with TRBD1. Germline V CDR1 and CDR2: SGHRS, YFSETQ. With V trimmed by 3 bases and J by 8 bases, 7 bases remained unmatched. The CDR3 is 14 amino acids. The CDR3 DNA is TGCGCCAGCAGCTCGCCCGACAGGGGGCAGGGCTACACCTTC. This translates into CASSSPDRGQGYTF.

The chain employs TRBV27 and TRBJ2-1; TRBD2 agrees at 12 bases. This CDR3 is built from 15 residues. CDR1 and CDR2 (germline): MNHEY, SMNVEV (reference sequence). With 6 bases clipped from V and 4 bases from J, the junction kept 4 bases outside the gene matches. The CDR3 sequence is CASRLGLAGYNEQFF. The CDR3 region has the DNA TGTGCCAGCAGGTTGGGACTAGCGGGTTACAATGAGCAGTTCTTC.

The rearrangement uses TRBV6-5 and TRBJ2-2; D may be TRBD2 (5 bases). This CDR3 contains 17 residues. The V gene's germline CDR1 is MNHEY and CDR2 SVGAGI. Trimming took 2 bases from V and 0 from J, leaving 13 bases between them. The CDR3: CASSYPGAGANTGELFF. In nucleotides, the CDR3 is TGTGCCAGCAGTTACCCAGGCGCCGGGGCGAACACCGGGGAGCTGTTTTTT.

J is TRBJ1-1 and V is TRBV3-1; the D is unclear. Trimming stripped 3 bases from V and 1 base from J, with 9 bases between. This CDR3 contains 14 residues. Germline loops: CDR1 LGHDT, CDR2 YNNKEL (reference sequence). The CDR3 loop is CASSHEQKNTEAFF. CDR3 DNA: TGTGCCAGCAGCCACGAACAGAAGAACACTGAAGCTTTCTTT.

This chain connects TRBV20-1 to TRBJ1-1, with 8 bases lining up with TRBD1. The CDR3 loop spans 14 amino acids. Germline V CDR1 and CDR2: DFQATT, SNEGSKA (reference sequence). The junction had 7 bases not matched to a gene; V was cut back by 3 bases and J by 4 bases. CDR3 loop: CSASRTGTGTEAFF. CDR3 DNA: TGCAGTGCTAGTCGGACAGGGACAGGCACTGAAGCTTTCTTT.

The chain employs TRBV9 and TRBJ1-6; TRBD1 might be the D (5 bases). The CDR3 length is 17 residues. The germline V gene encodes CDR1 SGDLS and CDR2 YYNGEE. V was trimmed by 3 bases and J by 7 bases, leaving 20 bases between them. The CDR3 DNA sequence: TGTGCCAGCAGCGACAGTCCCGGGGGGACCATCAATTCACCCCTCCACTTT. It translates to CASSDSPGGTINSPLHF.

This chain links TRBV7-2 with TRBJ2-3; 8 positions match TRBD1. The length of the CDR3 is 14 residues. V lost 5 bases to trimming and J lost 2 bases; unmatched junction nucleotides: 3. Germline V gives CDR1 SGHTA, CDR2 FQGNSA. DNA for the CDR3: TGTGCCAGCAGCGCGGACAGGGCCACAGATACGCAGTATTTT. Translation gives CASSADRATDTQYF.

The rearrangement joins TRBV3-1 to TRBJ2-7; D not resolved. Germline V lookup: CDR1 LGHDT, CDR2 YNNKEL (reference sequence). The germline V and J ends were trimmed by 2 bases and 3 bases, with 5 bases remaining between them. The length of the CDR3 is 12 residues. CDR3 protein: CASSQTLYEQYF. The CDR3 DNA reads TGTGCCAGCAGCCAAACCCTCTACGAGCAGTACTTC.

The V and J genes are TRBV27 and TRBJ1-2, with 11 bases fitting TRBD1. CDR1 and CDR2 from the germline V gene are MNHEY and SMNVEV (reference sequence). There are 13 residues in the CDR3. J lost 5 bases, V lost 6 bases, and 2 bases had no gene match. CDR3 sequence reads: CASRGTGGYGYTF. DNA for the CDR3: TGTGCCAGCAGGGGGACAGGGGGTTATGGCTACACCTTC.

The rearrangement uses TRBV28 and TRBJ2-7, with TRBD2 identical over 12 bases. CDR3 length: 23 amino acids. CDR1 is MDHEN, CDR2 SYDVKM, per germline. Trimming at V came to 4 bases and at J to 6 bases, leaving 31 bases not matched to a gene. The CDR3 sequence is CASSSSGLAGRSGGVGHEIEQYV. The CDR3 DNA sequence: TGTGCCAGCAGTTCATCCGGACTAGCGGGACGATCAGGGGGCGTGGGGCACGAGATCGAGCAGTACGTC.

This clonotype was detected only once. This rearrangement joins TRBV3-1 to TRBJ1-1; 7 nucleotides align to TRBD1. The CDR3 extends over 13 amino acids. Germline V lookup: CDR1 LGHDT, CDR2 YNNKEL (reference sequence). The V gene end was trimmed by 3 bases and the J gene end by 11 bases; junction bases not matched to a gene: 9. The CDR3 bases are TGTGCCAGCAGCCACCACGACAGGGTTGGTGCTTTCTTT. This gives the protein CASSHHDRVGAFF. Full variable domain (outside the CDR3, taken from reference TRBV3-1 and TRBJ1-1): DTAVSQTPKYLVTQMGNDKSIKCEQNLGHDTMYWYKQDSKKFLKIMFSYNNKELIINETVPNRFSPKSPDKAHLNLHINSLELGDSAVYFCASSHHDRVGAFFGQGTRLTVV.

V is TRBV12-3 or TRBV12-4 and J is TRBJ2-7; weak D call: TRBD1 (6 bases). The length of the CDR3 is 16 residues. Trimming pared 3 bases from V and 3 bases from J, leaving 18 bases between. The CDR3 DNA is TGTGCCAGCAGTTTCGGAGCACAGGGTGGGTTCTACGAGCAGTACGTC. This translates into CASSFGAQGGFYEQYV.

The J gene is TRBJ2-5, the V gene TRBV6-1; 9 bases are a match to TRBD1. The junction had 3 bases not matched to a gene; V was cut back by 7 bases and J by 0 bases. The V gene's germline CDR1 is MNHNS and CDR2 SASEGT. The CDR3 has 14 amino acids. In nucleotides, the CDR3 is TGTGCCAGCACCGGACAGGGGTACCAAGAGACCCAGTACTTC. Amino acid sequence: CASTGQGYQETQYF.

V usage is TRBV20-1 and J usage is TRBJ1-5; 7 bases fit TRBD1. The CDR3 is made up of 13 amino acids. With 6 bases clipped from V and 7 bases from J, the junction kept 9 bases outside the gene matches. Germline-derived CDR1 and CDR2 are DFQATT and SNEGSKA (reference sequence). In DNA, the CDR3 is TGCAGTGCCCAGACAGGGCAGGGACAGCCCCAGCATTTT. It is translated as CSAQTGQGQPQHF.

The DNA for the CDR3 is TGTGCCAGCAGCCACGAAGCGGGAGGGTCCTACGAGCAGTACGTC. Its translation: CASSHEAGGSYEQYV. This chain connects TRBV3-1 to TRBJ2-7; 10 nucleotides match TRBD2. J lost 1 base, V lost 3 bases, and 3 bases had no gene match. This CDR3 region has 15 residues. The germline gives CDR1 LGHDT, CDR2 YNNKEL (reference sequence).

The rearrangement joins TRBV20-1 to TRBJ2-7; 7 nucleotides line up with TRBD1. The germline V gene has CDR1 DFQATT and CDR2 SNEGSKA (reference sequence). Losses at the gene ends were 5 bases for V and 7 bases for J; bases not matched to a gene: 11. The CDR3 has 13 amino acids. CDR3 residues: CSAPRQGEEEQYF. DNA of the CDR3: TGCAGTGCTCCTCGACAGGGAGAAGAGGAGCAGTACTTC.

The V call is TRBV20-1, the J call TRBJ2-5; TRBD1 matches 7 bases. CDR3 length equals 14 residues. CDR1 and CDR2 (germline): DFQATT, SNEGSKA (reference sequence). J gave up 3 bases and V 6 bases, and 10 bases lay outside the gene matches. CDR3 in DNA: TGCAGTGCGCCACTGACAGGGAGAGAAGAGACCCAGTACTTC. Protein: CSAPLTGREETQYF.